Listed below are T cell receptor beta chains from one sample, sequenced in a study of control samples from healthy donors and cancer patients. Only in-frame clones appear in the TCRdb table, and some are missing; sequencing was by immunoSEQ multiplex PCR. This table has over 150,000 clones, 94% appearing once. The sequencing input was PBMCs. The source is a man in his sixties with colorectal cancer. Both conserved end residues are part of each CDR3. The D gene is left open where the match is weak. Clone size is given for some rows only: seen once, a few or many times, or a class if the clone is expanded.

abundance,v_gene,len,d_gene,j_gene,CDR3aa,CDR3nt
once,TRBV25-1,15,TRBD1,TRBJ1-1,CASSEYSGQPSEAFF,TGTGCCAGCAGTGAATACTCGGGACAGCCTTCTGAAGCTTTCTTT
.,TRBV25-1,15,.,TRBJ2-2,CASSPWGEPTGELFF,TGTGCCAGCAGTCCCTGGGGGGAGCCCACCGGGGAGCTGTTTTTT
few,TRBV9,15,.,TRBJ1-1,CASSEPSTLNTEAFF,TGTGCCAGCAGCGAGCCGTCCACCTTGAACACTGAAGCTTTCTTT
.,TRBV2,16,TRBD2,TRBJ2-7,CASSETRGLAGSKQYF,TGTGCCAGCAGTGAGACCCGGGGACTAGCGGGGTCGAAGCAGTACTTC
.,TRBV19,14,.,TRBJ2-7,CASSTERGSREQYF,TGTGCCAGTAGTACAGAACGGGGGTCGAGAGAGCAGTACTTC
.,TRBV19,14,TRBD1,TRBJ1-5,CATAVATGGQPQHF,TGTGCCACCGCCGTAGCGACAGGGGGACAGCCCCAGCATTTT
.,TRBV27,15,TRBD2,TRBJ2-1,CASRLSSGGVREQFF,TGTGCCAGCAGACTTTCTAGCGGGGGGGTCCGAGAGCAGTTCTTC
.,TRBV6-1,13,.,TRBJ1-2,CASSEMGLGGYTF,TGTGCCAGCAGTGAAATGGGGCTGGGGGGCTACACCTTC
.,TRBV6-5,14,.,TRBJ1-2,CASSYSTDNYGYTF,TGTGCCAGCAGTTACTCGACGGACAACTATGGCTACACCTTC
.,TRBV24-1,16,TRBD1,TRBJ2-3,CATSDPTGAATDTQYF,TGTGCCACCAGTGACCCGACAGGGGCGGCCACAGATACGCAGTATTTT
.,TRBV28,13,.,TRBJ1-1,CASITLMNTEAFF,TGTGCCAGCATCACGTTAATGAACACTGAAGCTTTCTTT
.,TRBV5-8,16,.,TRBJ2-4,CASSLVQDSGQNIQYF,TGTGCCAGCAGCTTGGTACAGGACTCGGGTCAAAACATTCAGTACTTC
once,TRBV19,13,.,TRBJ2-3,CASSIPSTDTQYF,TGTGCCAGTAGTATTCCCAGCACAGATACGCAGTATTTT
.,TRBV18,12,.,TRBJ2-1,CASSLSEGEQFF,TGTGCCAGCTCCTTGTCCGAGGGTGAGCAGTTCTTC
once,TRBV3-1/TRBV3-2,16,TRBD2,TRBJ2-1,CASSPPGGGTYNEQFF,TGTGCCAGCAGCCCTCCAGGCGGGGGGACTTACAATGAGCAGTTCTTC
.,TRBV6-1,13,.,TRBJ1-1,CASSEGWNTEAFF,TGTGCCAGCAGTGAAGGGTGGAACACTGAAGCTTTCTTT
.,TRBV27,19,TRBD1,TRBJ1-5,CASSAKGTGGIYAHQPQHF,TGTGCCAGCAGTGCGAAGGGGACAGGGGGCATCTACGCACATCAGCCCCAGCATTTT
.,TRBV12-3/TRBV12-4,13,.,TRBJ2-7,CASTLGSSYEQYF,TGTGCCAGCACACTCGGGTCCTCCTACGAGCAGTACTTC
.,TRBV6-5,15,.,TRBJ2-7,CASIRVAGQNYEQYF,TGTGCCAGCATCAGAGTCGCGGGCCAAAATTACGAGCAGTACTTC
once,TRBV5-1,13,.,TRBJ2-7,CASSLETVYEQYF,TGCGCCAGCAGCTTGGAGACAGTCTACGAGCAGTACTTC
.,TRBV28,14,.,TRBJ2-7,CASSFAPRSYEQYF,TGTGCCAGCAGTTTTGCGCCAAGGAGTTACGAGCAGTACTTC
.,TRBV3-1/TRBV3-2,14,.,TRBJ1-5,CASSQGTGNQPQHF,TGTGCCAGCAGCCAAGGTACAGGGAATCAGCCCCAGCATTTT
.,TRBV5-4,14,.,TRBJ2-2,CASSFKGSTGELFF,TGTGCCAGCAGCTTTAAGGGATCCACCGGGGAGCTGTTTTTT
.,TRBV29-1,14,.,TRBJ2-3,CSVDIPGRTDTQYF,TGCAGCGTTGACATCCCCGGCCGGACAGATACGCAGTATTTT
.,TRBV6-1,19,TRBD2,TRBJ2-2,CASSEARTSGGASSGELFF,TGTGCCAGCAGTGAAGCCCGAACTAGCGGGGGGGCCTCCAGCGGGGAGCTGTTTTTT
.,TRBV30,13,TRBD1,TRBJ2-7,CAWRRDRASEQYF,TGTGCCTGGAGAAGGGACAGGGCCAGTGAGCAGTACTTC
.,TRBV10-2,11,.,TRBJ2-1,CASSPINEQFF,TGCGCCAGCAGTCCGATCAATGAGCAGTTCTTC
.,TRBV10-3,13,.,TRBJ2-7,CAISEQGLDEQYF,TGTGCCATCAGTGAGCAGGGGCTTGACGAGCAGTACTTC
.,TRBV6-2/TRBV6-3,16,TRBD2,TRBJ2-3,CASSPAGRGGTYTQYF,TGTGCCAGCAGCCCTGCTGGGCGGGGGGGCACATATACGCAGTATTTT